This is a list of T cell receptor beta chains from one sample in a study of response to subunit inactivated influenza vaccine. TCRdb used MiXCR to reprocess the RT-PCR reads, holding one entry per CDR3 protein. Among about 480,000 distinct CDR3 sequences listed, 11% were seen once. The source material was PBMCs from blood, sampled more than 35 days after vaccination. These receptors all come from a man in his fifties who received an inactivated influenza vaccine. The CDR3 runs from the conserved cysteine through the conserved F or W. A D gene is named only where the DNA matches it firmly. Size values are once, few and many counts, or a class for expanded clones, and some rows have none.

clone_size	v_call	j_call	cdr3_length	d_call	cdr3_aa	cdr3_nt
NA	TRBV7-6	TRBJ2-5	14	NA	CASSLSPREETQYF	TGTGCCAGCAGCTTATCCCCCCGGGAGGAGACCCAGTACTTC
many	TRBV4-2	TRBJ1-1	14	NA	CASSPLSENTEAFF	TGTGCCAGCAGCCCACTAAGCGAGAACACTGAAGCTTTCTTT
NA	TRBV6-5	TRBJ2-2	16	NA	CASSYSISVITGELFF	TGTGCCAGCAGTTACTCGATCTCGGTCATCACCGGGGAGCTGTTTTTT
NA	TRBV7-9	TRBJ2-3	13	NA	CASSRPGVDTQYF	TGTGCCAGCAGTCGTCCGGGAGTGGATACGCAGTATTTT
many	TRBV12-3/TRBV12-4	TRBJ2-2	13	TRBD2	CASSSGGIGELFF	TGTGCCAGCAGTTCGGGAGGGATCGGGGAGCTGTTTTTT
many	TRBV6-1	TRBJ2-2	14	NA	CASSSRGLRGELFF	TGTGCCAGCAGCAGCCGAGGTCTACGAGGGGAGCTGTTTTTT
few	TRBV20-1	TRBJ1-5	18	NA	CSASPYGRDAIGNQPQHF	TGCAGTGCTAGCCCATACGGGCGGGATGCGATAGGCAATCAGCCCCAGCATTTT
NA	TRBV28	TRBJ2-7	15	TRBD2	CASSFRGRRSYEQYF	TGTGCCAGCAGTTTTCGCGGGAGGCGCTCCTACGAGCAGTACTTC
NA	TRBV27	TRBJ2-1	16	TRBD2	CASSLAASGIYNEQFF	TGTGCCAGCAGTTTAGCGGCTAGCGGGATTTACAATGAGCAGTTCTTC
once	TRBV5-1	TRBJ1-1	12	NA	CASSARAVEAFF	TGCGCCAGCAGCGCGAGGGCGGTCGAAGCTTTCTTT
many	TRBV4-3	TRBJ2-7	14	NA	CASSQRLTAYEQYF	TGCGCCAGCAGCCAAAGGCTCACAGCCTACGAGCAGTACTTC
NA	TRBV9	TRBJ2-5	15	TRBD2	CASSRLAGPQETQYF	TGTGCCAGCAGTCGGCTAGCGGGGCCCCAAGAGACCCAGTACTTC
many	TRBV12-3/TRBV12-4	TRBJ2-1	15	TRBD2	CASSLWSPPGGEQFF	TGTGCCAGCAGTTTATGGAGCCCGCCGGGGGGTGAGCAGTTCTTC
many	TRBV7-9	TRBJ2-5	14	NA	CASSLPSGWETQYF	TGTGCCAGCAGCTTGCCTTCAGGGTGGGAGACCCAGTACTTC
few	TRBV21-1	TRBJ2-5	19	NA	CASSECPKRASGRMETQYF	TGTGCCAGCAGCGAATGCCCCAAAAGGGCTAGCGGGAGGATGGAGACCCAGTACTTC
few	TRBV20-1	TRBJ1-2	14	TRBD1	CSASPGQGPAGYTF	TGCAGTGCTAGTCCCGGACAGGGCCCAGCTGGCTACACCTTC
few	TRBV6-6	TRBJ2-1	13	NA	CASMGHDNNEQFF	TGTGCCAGTATGGGACACGACAACAATGAGCAGTTCTTC
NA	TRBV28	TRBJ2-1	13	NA	CASSLPAGTEQFF	TGTGCCAGCAGTTTACCAGCGGGCACTGAGCAGTTCTTC
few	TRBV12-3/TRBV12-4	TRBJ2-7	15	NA	CASSSRGWGAVEQYF	TGTGCCAGCAGCAGTCGGGGATGGGGGGCGGTCGAGCAGTACTTC
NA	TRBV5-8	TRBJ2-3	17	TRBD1	CASSRISTGAVTDTQYF	TGTGCCAGCAGCCGGATCTCGACAGGGGCAGTAACAGATACGCAGTATTTT
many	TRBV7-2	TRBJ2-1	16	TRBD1	CASSFTGAWSYNEQFF	TGTGCCAGCAGCTTTACAGGGGCTTGGTCCTACAATGAGCAGTTCTTC
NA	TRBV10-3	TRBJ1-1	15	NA	CAISESTGRGTEAFF	TGTGCCATCAGTGAGTCGACGGGAAGGGGCACTGAAGCTTTCTTT
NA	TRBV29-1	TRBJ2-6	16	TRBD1	CSARTGTRSGANVLTF	TGCAGCGCTCGGACAGGGACACGCTCTGGGGCCAACGTCCTGACTTTC
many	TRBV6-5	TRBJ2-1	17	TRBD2	CASSYSPGGAFPHEQFF	TGTGCCAGCAGTTACTCACCCGGGGGGGCTTTTCCCCATGAGCAGTTCTTC
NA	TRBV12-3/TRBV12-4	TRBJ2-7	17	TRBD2	CASSFSGTSGASYEQYF	TGTGCCAGCAGTTTCTCCGGGACTAGCGGGGCCTCCTACGAGCAGTACTTC
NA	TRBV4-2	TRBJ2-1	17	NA	CASSQKRWGTPNNEQFF	TGTGCCAGCAGCCAAAAAAGATGGGGGACGCCCAACAATGAGCAGTTCTTC